Each of the 10 T cell receptor beta chains below was sequenced from the same sample in a study of T-cell memory formation after mild COVID-19. TCRdb reprocessed the 5' RACE reads via MiXCR and lists one record per CDR3 protein. The table shows 110,000 to 150,000 distinct CDR3 sequences, with around 25% occurring only once. Sequencing was performed on PBMCs or a T cell subset sorted from them (not recorded which). These receptors originate from an adult woman who had mild COVID-19 (a few samples of this study predate the infection). Cell type and time point are not known.

The chain joins TRBV7-9 to TRBJ2-3; 8 nucleotides agree with TRBD2. The V and J ends lost 8 bases and 6 bases, in that order; junction bases with no gene match: 16. Per germline, CDR1 SEHNR and CDR2 FQNEAQ (reference sequence). The CDR3 has 16 residues. The DNA for the CDR3 is TGTGCCAGCCTCGATTGGGTAGCGGGAAAGGAGGATACGCAGTATTTT. Residues: CASLDWVAGKEDTQYF.

This clonotype was seen more than once but under ten times. V and J are TRBV20-1 and TRBJ2-7, with TRBD2 matching over 10 bases. V lost 1 base and J lost 2; bases outside the gene matches: 5. Germline V gene sequence: CDR1 DFQATT, CDR2 SNEGSKA (reference sequence). The CDR3 length is 15 residues. Here the CDR3 DNA reads TGCAGTGCTAGAGCCCCGACTAGCGGGCCCTACGAGCAGTACTTC. The encoded protein is CSARAPTSGPYEQYF.

This clonotype was counted a single time. The genes are TRBV4-1 and TRBJ2-3, with D possibly being TRBD2 (5 bases). The CDR3 sequence is 14 residues long. Trimming cost V 3 bases and J 8 bases, with 15 bases left between them. Germline CDR1 is MGHRA and CDR2 is YSYEKL. The CDR3 is CASSQAGGSGTQYF. CDR3 DNA sequence: TGCGCCAGCAGCCAGGCCGGCGGGTCGGGTACGCAGTATTTT.

The genes are TRBV9 and TRBJ2-1; TRBD2 matches 9 bases. J gave up 8 bases and V 3 bases, and 6 bases lay outside the gene matches. CDR3 size: 14 residues. Looked up from germline, CDR1 is SGDLS and CDR2 is YYNGEE. CDR3 sequence (DNA): TGTGCCAGCAGCGAGGGCGGGAGGGCCCATGAGCAGTTCTTC. Amino acid sequence: CASSEGGRAHEQFF.

CDR3 nucleotides: TGCGCCACCGGACGAGGGTCGTCCTACGAGCAGTACTTC. Its protein is CATGRGSSYEQYF. V is TRBV10-2 and J is TRBJ2-7; the D gene is possibly TRBD2 (5 bases). Germline CDR1 and CDR2: WSHSY and SAAADI. The CDR3 has 13 amino acids. The ends were cut back, 10 bases at V and 1 base at J, with 14 bases in the middle.

This clonotype appeared a few times. The chain links TRBV11-2 to TRBJ2-1; D unresolved. Germline V gene data show CDR1 as SGHAT and CDR2 as FQNNGV. This CDR3 spans 13 amino acids. Trimming stripped 1 base from V and 4 bases from J, with 5 bases between. CDR3 coding DNA: TGTGCCAGCAGCTTAGCAGAATACAATGAGCAGTTCTTC. Amino acids: CASSLAEYNEQFF.

The gene calls are TRBV3-1 and TRBJ2-5, with D possibly being TRBD2 (5 bases). This CDR3 region has 15 residues. Trimming cost V 0 bases and J 5 bases, with 13 bases left between them. Germline CDR1 is LGHDT and CDR2 is YNNKEL (reference sequence). CDR3 nucleotide sequence: TGTGCCAGCAGCCAAGATTCTAGCCAGAGGGAGACCCAGTACTTC. Translated: CASSQDSSQRETQYF.

The chain carries TRBV7-9 and TRBJ1-1; D perhaps matches TRBD1 (5 bases). V lost 1 base and J 4 bases, leaving 13 bases between the germline ends. CDR3 length equals 15 residues. Germline V gene sequence: CDR1 SEHNR, CDR2 FQNEAQ (reference sequence). CDR3 sequence reads: CASSLVGGSSTEAFF. CDR3 coding DNA: TGTGCCAGCAGCTTAGTGGGGGGGTCGAGCACTGAAGCTTTCTTT.

This clonotype was counted a few times. The chain recombines TRBV4-1 with TRBJ1-2, with TRBD1 matching over 7 bases. V shed 0 bases and J 5 bases; nucleotides not matched to a gene: 9. Germline values: CDR1 MGHRA, CDR2 YSYEKL. CDR3 length: 16 amino acids. The CDR3 loop reads CASSQEPRQGEYGYTF. CDR3 DNA: TGCGCCAGCAGCCAAGAACCTCGACAGGGAGAGTATGGCTACACCTTC.

In this sample, this clonotype turned up many times. The V and J genes are TRBV5-1 and TRBJ2-1; 13 positions agree with TRBD2. CDR1 SGHRS and CDR2 YFSETQ come from the germline V gene. The ends lost 8 bases at V and 8 bases at J; junction bases unmatched: 7. The CDR3 sequence is 14 residues long. The CDR3 sequence is CASSGLAGFDEQFF. The CDR3, as DNA: TGCGCCAGTTCGGGACTAGCGGGATTCGATGAGCAGTTCTTC.